Presented here are 8 T cell receptor beta chains from one specimen sequenced in a study of Ad26.COV2.S vaccination and SARS-CoV-2 variants. The assay was immunoSEQ multiplex PCR, and TCRdb's table has in-frame clones only and misses some. This sample has approximately 140,000 clones, with 86% found just once. The source was peripheral blood, collected after recovery from COVID-19. These receptors came from a human donor who had recovered from COVID-19.

This chain links TRBV18 with TRBJ1-4; D might be TRBD1 (6 bases). The ends were cut back, 1 base at V and 5 bases at J, with 11 bases in the middle. The germline gives CDR1 KGHSH, CDR2 LQKENI. CDR3 length: 15 residues. CDR3 sequence (DNA): TGTGCCAGCTCACCACTCAGGGGCGGGAATGAAAAACTGTTTTTT. Its protein is CASSPLRGGNEKLFF.

Only a few counts were recorded for this clone. V usage is TRBV28 and J usage is TRBJ1-3, with 9 bases that match TRBD1. CDR1 is MDHEN, CDR2 SYDVKM, per germline. This CDR3 region has 13 residues. J gave up 8 bases and V 7 bases, and 6 bases lay outside the gene matches. In DNA form, the CDR3 reads TGTGCCAGCAACCCCGGGACAGGGCACACCATATATTTT. Translating gives CASNPGTGHTIYF.

This chain uses TRBV7-9 with TRBJ1-5; 7 nucleotides match TRBD1. Trimming at V came to 8 bases and at J to 1 base, leaving 5 bases not matched to a gene. This CDR3 comprises 14 residues. Germline V gene sequence: CDR1 SEHNR, CDR2 FQNEAQ (reference sequence). The CDR3 DNA reads TGTGCCAGCCAACCAGGGGGAAGCAATCAGCCCCAGCATTTT. It specifies CASQPGGSNQPQHF.

This clone was picked up one time. The chain employs TRBV5-4 and TRBJ2-3, with D hard to call. The CDR3 runs to 16 residues. Germline CDR1 is SGHNT and CDR2 is YYREEE (reference sequence). Trimming shortened V by 1 base and J by 0 bases, and 12 bases separated the two germline ends. Written as DNA, the CDR3 is TGTGCCAGCAGCTTGTTGAGCGATACTAGCACAGATACGCAGTATTTT. It is translated as CASSLLSDTSTDTQYF.

The chain has TRBV5-4 and TRBJ1-4, with 11 nucleotides matching TRBD1. There are 15 residues in the CDR3. Looked up from germline, CDR1 is SGHNT and CDR2 is YYREEE (reference sequence). V shed 4 bases and J 7 bases; nucleotides not matched to a gene: 6. Written as DNA, the CDR3 is TGTGCCAGCAGCGACGGACAGGGGGCGGGTGAAAAACTGTTTTTT. It codes for CASSDGQGAGEKLFF.

This clone was picked up a small number of times. This chain uses TRBV4-1 with TRBJ1-6, with D uncertain. The CDR3 length is 14 residues. Per the germline V gene, CDR1 is MGHRA and CDR2 is YSYEKL. V was pared by 0 bases and J by 10 bases, with 10 bases between. CDR3 nucleotide sequence: TGCGCCAGCAGCCAAGATCAGTTCGGGTCACCCCTCCACTTT. It encodes CASSQDQFGSPLHF.

The chain has TRBV14 and TRBJ2-5; D is unclear. The germline V gene has CDR1 SGHDN and CDR2 FVKESK. V shed 4 bases and J shed 5 bases, with 17 bases lying between them. The CDR3 spans 15 residues. The CDR3 bases are TGTGCCAGCAGCCGTACCCTACTGGCGCGCGAGACCCAGTACTTC. Translation: CASSRTLLARETQYF.

The chain uses TRBV7-9 and TRBJ2-5; unclear D gene. Germline CDR1 is SEHNR and CDR2 is FQNEAQ (reference sequence). The CDR3 contains 16 residues. The V end was cut by 5 bases, the J end by 1 base, with 17 bases between. CDR3 region: CASSHWVIGSQETQYF. For the CDR3, the DNA is TGTGCCAGCAGCCATTGGGTCATAGGCAGCCAAGAGACCCAGTACTTC.